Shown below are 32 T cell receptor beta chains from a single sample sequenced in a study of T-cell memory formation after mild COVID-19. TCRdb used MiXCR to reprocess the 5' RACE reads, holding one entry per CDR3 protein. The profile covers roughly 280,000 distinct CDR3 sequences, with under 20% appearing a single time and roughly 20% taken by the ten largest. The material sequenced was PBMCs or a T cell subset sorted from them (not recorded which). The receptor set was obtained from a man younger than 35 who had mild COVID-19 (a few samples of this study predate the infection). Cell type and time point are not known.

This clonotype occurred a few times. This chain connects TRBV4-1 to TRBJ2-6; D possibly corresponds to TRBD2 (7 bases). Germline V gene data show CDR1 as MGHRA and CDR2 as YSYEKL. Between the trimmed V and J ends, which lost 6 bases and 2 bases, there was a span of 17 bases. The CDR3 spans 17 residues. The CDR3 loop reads CASRGGENAAGANVLTF. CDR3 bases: TGCGCCAGCAGAGGGGGGGAAAACGCTGCTGGGGCCAACGTCCTGACTTTC.

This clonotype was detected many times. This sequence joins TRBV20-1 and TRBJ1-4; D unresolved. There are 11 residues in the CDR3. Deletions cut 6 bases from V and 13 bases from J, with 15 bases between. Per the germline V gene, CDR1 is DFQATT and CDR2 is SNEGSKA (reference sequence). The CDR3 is CSATGPRGLFF. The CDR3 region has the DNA TGCAGTGCAACCGGGCCCCGCGGACTGTTTTTT.

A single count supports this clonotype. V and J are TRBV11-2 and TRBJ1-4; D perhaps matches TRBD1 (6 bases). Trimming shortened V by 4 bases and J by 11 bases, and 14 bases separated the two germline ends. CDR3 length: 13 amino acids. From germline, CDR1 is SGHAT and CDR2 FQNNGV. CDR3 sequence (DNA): TGTGCCAGCAGCTCCCACCGGGGGCTTAAACTGTTTTTT. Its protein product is CASSSHRGLKLFF.

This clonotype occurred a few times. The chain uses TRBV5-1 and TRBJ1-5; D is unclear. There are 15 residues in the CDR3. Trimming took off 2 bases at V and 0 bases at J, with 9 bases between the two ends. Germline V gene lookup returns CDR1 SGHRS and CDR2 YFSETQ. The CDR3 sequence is CASSFDGYSNQPQHF. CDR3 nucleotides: TGCGCCAGCAGCTTCGACGGTTATAGCAATCAGCCCCAGCATTTT.

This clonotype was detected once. The DNA of the CDR3 is TGCAGTGCTGAACCTCAGGGGGGGCCTACCACCGGGGAGCTGTTTTTT. The encoded protein is CSAEPQGGPTTGELFF. The J gene is TRBJ2-2, the V gene TRBV20-1; D possibly uses TRBD1 or TRBD2 (7 bases each). Germline V gives CDR1 DFQATT, CDR2 SNEGSKA (reference sequence). With 5 bases removed from V and 4 bases from J, the gap between germline ends came to 20 bases. The CDR3 totals 16 residues.

DNA of the CDR3: TGTGCCAGCAGCTCCGTAAACAGGGGGCACTACACAGATACGCAGTATTTT. Encoded protein: CASSSVNRGHYTDTQYF. The chain has TRBV7-2 and TRBJ2-3; 9 bases are shared with TRBD1. The CDR3 length is 17 residues. Trimming removed 4 bases from V and 2 bases from J; junction bases left unmatched: 10. Germline assignment: CDR1 SGHTA and CDR2 FQGNSA.

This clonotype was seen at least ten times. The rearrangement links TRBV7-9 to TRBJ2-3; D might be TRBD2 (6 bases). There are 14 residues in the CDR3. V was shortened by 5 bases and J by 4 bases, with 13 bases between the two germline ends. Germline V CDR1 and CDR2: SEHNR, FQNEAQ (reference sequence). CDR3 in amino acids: CASSPPGGADTQYF. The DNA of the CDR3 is TGTGCCAGCAGCCCGCCCGGCGGGGCAGATACGCAGTATTTT.

The CDR3 sequence: CSADSLETRSSGNTIYF. The CDR3 region has the DNA TGCAGTGCCGATTCTTTAGAGACACGCTCTTCTGGAAACACCATATATTTT. The J gene is TRBJ1-3, the V gene TRBV20-1; D is uncertain. The CDR3 is 17 amino acids. Germline CDR1 DFQATT, CDR2 SNEGSKA (reference sequence). V lost 6 bases and J 1 base, leaving 22 bases between the germline ends.

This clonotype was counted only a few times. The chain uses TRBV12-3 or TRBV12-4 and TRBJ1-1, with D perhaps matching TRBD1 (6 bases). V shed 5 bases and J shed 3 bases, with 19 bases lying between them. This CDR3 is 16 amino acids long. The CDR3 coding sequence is TGTGCCAGCAGTCCGTCCGTACAGGGAAGGGACACTGAAGCTTTCTTT. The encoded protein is CASSPSVQGRDTEAFF.

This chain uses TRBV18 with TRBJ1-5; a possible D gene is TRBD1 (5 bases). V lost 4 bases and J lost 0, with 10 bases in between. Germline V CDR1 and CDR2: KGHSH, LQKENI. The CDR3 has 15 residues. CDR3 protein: CASSRQGDSNQPQHF. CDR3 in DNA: TGTGCCAGCTCACGGCAGGGTGATAGCAATCAGCCCCAGCATTTT.

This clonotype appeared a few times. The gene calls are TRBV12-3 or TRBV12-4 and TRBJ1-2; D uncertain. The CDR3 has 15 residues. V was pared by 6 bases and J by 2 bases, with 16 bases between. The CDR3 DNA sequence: TGTGCCAGCAGATTGAGAGGGAGGAGAAACTATGGCTACACCTTC. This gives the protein CASRLRGRRNYGYTF.

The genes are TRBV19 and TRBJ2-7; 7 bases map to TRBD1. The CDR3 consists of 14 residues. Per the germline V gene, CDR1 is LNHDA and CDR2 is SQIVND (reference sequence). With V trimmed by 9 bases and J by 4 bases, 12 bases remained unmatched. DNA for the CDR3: TGTGCCAGCCGGAAACGACAGGGCCAATACGAGCAGTACTTC. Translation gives CASRKRQGQYEQYF.

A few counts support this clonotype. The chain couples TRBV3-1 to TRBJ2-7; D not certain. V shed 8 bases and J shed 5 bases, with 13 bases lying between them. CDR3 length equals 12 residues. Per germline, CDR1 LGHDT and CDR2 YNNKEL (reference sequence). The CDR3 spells CASATLDHEQYF. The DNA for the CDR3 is TGTGCCAGCGCCACGCTGGACCACGAGCAGTACTTC.

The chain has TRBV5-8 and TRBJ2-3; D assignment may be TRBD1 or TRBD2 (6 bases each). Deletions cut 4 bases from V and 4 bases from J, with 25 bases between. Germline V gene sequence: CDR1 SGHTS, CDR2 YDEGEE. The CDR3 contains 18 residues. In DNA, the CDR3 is TGTGCCAGCAGCCGACCCTTGGGGGGCTTGTTGTCGGCAGATACGCAGTATTTT. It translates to CASSRPLGGLLSADTQYF. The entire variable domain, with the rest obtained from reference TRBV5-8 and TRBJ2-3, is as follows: EAGVTQSPTHLIKTRGQQATLRCSPISGHTSVYWYQQALGLGLQFLLWYDEGEERNRGNFPPRFSGRQFPNYSSELNVNALELEDSALYLCASSRPLGGLLSADTQYFGPGTRLTVL.

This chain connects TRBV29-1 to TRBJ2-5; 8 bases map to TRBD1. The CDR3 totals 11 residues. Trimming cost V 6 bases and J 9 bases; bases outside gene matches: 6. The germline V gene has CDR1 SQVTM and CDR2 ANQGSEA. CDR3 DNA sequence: TGCAGCGTCGTCCAGGGGGCGGCCCAGTACTTC. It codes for CSVVQGAAQYF.

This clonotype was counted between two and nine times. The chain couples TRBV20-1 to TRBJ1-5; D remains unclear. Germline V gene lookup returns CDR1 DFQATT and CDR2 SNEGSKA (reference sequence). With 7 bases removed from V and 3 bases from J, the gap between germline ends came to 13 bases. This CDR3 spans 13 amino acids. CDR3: CSGAPEPNQPQHF. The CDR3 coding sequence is TGCAGTGGGGCTCCGGAACCCAATCAGCCCCAGCATTTT.

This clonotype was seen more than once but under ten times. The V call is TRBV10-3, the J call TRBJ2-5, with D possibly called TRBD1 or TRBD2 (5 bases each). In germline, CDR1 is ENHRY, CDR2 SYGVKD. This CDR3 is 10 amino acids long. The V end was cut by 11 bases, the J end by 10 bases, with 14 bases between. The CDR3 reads CARTGADQYF. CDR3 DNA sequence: TGTGCCCGAACCGGGGCCGACCAGTACTTC.

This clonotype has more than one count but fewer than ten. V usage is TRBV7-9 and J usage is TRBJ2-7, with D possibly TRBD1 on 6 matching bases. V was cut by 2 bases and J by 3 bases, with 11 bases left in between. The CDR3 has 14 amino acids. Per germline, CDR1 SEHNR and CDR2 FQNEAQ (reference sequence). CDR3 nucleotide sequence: TGTGCCAGCAGCTTACAGGGGCGAGACTACGAGCAGTACTTC. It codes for CASSLQGRDYEQYF.

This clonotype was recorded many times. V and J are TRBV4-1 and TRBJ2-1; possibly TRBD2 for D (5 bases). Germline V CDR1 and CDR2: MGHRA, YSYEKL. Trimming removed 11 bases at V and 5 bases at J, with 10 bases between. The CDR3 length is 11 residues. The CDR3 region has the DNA TGCGCCTCCAGCGGAAACAATGAGCAGTTCTTC. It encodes CASSGNNEQFF.

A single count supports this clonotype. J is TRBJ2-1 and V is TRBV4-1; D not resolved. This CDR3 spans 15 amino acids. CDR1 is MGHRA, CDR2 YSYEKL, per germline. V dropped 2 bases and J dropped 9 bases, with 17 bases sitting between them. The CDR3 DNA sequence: TGCGCCAGCAGCCAAACTGCCCGTCAGGCAGTTGAGCAGTTCTTC. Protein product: CASSQTARQAVEQFF.

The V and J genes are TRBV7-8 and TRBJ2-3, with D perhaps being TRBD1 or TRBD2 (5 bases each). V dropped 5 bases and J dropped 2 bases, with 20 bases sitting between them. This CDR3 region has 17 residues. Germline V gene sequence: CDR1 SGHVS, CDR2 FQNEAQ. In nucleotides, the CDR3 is TGTGCCAGCAGCAAACGGGACCCCGGCCCCGTCACAGATACGCAGTATTTT. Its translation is CASSKRDPGPVTDTQYF.

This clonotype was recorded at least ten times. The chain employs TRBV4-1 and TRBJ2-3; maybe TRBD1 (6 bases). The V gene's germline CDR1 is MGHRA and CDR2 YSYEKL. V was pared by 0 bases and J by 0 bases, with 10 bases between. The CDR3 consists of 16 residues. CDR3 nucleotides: TGCGCCAGCAGCCAAGAGGGACATCCTAGCACAGATACGCAGTATTTT. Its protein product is CASSQEGHPSTDTQYF.

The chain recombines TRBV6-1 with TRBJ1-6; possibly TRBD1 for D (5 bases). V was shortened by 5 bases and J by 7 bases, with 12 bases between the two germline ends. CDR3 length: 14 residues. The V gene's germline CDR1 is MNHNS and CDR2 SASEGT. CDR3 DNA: TGTGCCAGCAGTAGGGACGGGCTCAATTCACCCCTCCACTTT. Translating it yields CASSRDGLNSPLHF.

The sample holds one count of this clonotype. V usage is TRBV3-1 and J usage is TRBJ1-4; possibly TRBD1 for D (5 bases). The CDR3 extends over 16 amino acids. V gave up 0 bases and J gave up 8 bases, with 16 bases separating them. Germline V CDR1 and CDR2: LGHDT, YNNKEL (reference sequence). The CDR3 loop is CASSQDVARAHEKLFF. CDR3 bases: TGTGCCAGCAGCCAAGATGTCGCCAGGGCCCACGAAAAACTGTTTTTT.

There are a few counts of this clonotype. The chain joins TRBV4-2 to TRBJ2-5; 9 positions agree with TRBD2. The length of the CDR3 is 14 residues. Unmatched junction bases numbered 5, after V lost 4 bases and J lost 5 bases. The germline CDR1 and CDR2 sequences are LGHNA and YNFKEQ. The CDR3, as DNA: TGTGCCAGCAGCCGCGGGGGGGGAGAGGAGACCCAGTACTTC. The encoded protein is CASSRGGGEETQYF.

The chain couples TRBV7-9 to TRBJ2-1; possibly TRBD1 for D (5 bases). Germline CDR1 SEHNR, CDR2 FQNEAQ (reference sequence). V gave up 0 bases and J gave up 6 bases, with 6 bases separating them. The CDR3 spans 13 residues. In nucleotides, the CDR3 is TGTGCCAGCAGCTTAGCCAGGGTCAATGAGCAGTTCTTC. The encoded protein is CASSLARVNEQFF.

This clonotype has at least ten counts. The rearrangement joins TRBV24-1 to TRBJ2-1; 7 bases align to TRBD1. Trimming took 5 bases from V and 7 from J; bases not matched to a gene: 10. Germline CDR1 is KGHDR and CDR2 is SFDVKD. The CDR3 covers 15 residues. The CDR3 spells CATSGPTGLGNEQFF. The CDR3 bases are TGTGCCACCAGTGGTCCGACAGGGTTGGGGAATGAGCAGTTCTTC.

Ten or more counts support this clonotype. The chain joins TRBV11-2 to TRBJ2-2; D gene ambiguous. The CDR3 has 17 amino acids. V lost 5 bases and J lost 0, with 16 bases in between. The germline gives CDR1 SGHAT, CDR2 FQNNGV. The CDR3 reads CASSHVMRGSNTGELFF. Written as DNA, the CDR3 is TGTGCCAGCAGCCACGTCATGCGCGGCTCGAACACCGGGGAGCTGTTTTTT.

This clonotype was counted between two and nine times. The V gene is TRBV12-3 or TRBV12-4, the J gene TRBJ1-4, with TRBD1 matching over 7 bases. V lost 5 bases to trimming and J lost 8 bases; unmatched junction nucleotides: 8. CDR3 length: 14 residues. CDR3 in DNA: TGTGCCAGCAGTAATCAGGGGGTAGGAGAAAAACTGTTTTTT. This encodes CASSNQGVGEKLFF.

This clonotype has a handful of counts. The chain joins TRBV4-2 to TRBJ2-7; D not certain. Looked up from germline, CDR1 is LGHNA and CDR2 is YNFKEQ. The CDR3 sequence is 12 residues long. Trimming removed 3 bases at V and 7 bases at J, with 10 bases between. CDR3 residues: CASSQGSLEQYF. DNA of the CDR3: TGTGCCAGCAGCCAGGGCAGCCTGGAGCAGTACTTC.

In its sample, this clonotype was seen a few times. The CDR3 region has the DNA TGTGCCAGCAGCCAAGCCCGGATATCAGAAGCTTTCTTT. This translates into CASSQARISEAFF. The chain recombines TRBV14 with TRBJ1-1; no firm D call. The CDR3 consists of 13 residues. V lost 1 base and J lost 8, with 11 bases in between. Per germline, CDR1 SGHDN and CDR2 FVKESK.

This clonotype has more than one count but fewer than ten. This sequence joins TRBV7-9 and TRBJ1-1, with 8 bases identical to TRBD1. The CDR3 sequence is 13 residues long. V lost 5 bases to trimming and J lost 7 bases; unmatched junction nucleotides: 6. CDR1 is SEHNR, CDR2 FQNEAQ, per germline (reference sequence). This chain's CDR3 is CASSIDRGGEAFF. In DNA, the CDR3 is TGTGCCAGCAGCATCGACAGGGGCGGTGAAGCTTTCTTT.